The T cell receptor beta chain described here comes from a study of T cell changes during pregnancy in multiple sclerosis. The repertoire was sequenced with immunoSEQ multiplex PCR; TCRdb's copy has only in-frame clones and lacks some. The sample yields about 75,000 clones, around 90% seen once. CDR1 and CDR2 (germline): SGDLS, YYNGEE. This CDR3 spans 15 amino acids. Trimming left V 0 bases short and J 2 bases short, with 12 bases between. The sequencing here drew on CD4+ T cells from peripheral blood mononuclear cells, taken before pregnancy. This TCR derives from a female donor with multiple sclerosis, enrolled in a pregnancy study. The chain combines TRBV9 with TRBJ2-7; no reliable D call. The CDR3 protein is CASSVDHGITYEQYF. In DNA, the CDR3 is TGTGCCAGCAGCGTAGATCACGGTATAACCTACGAGCAGTACTTC.